These T cell receptor beta chains were read from a single sample in a study of T cells in Graves' hyperthyroidism and ophthalmopathy. TCRdb re-called the multiplex PCR reads with MiXCR, one entry per CDR3 protein. The profile shows around 200,000 distinct CDR3 sequences, more than 15% of them singletons. The sequenced material came from blood. These receptors were obtained from a woman aged 50 to 60 with Graves' hyperthyroidism. Each CDR3 is given with its conserved first and last residue. Fields, in order: V gene, CDR3 length, clone size, J gene, D gene, CDR3 protein, CDR3 DNA. The D gene is left open where the match is weak. The size entry is marked missing in some rows and otherwise reads once, few, many or a size class.

V gene: TRBV27
CDR3 length: 14
clone size: .
J gene: TRBJ2-5
D gene: .
CDR3 protein: CASSPSLVLQTQYF
CDR3 DNA: TGTGCCAGCAGTCCATCCCTTGTGCTCCAGACCCAGTACTTC

V gene: TRBV6-1
CDR3 length: 15
clone size: few
J gene: TRBJ2-3
D gene: TRBD1
CDR3 protein: CASCADRGLWDTQYF
CDR3 DNA: TGTGCCAGTTGCGCGGACAGGGGACTTTGGGATACGCAGTATTTT

V gene: TRBV18
CDR3 length: 14
clone size: .
J gene: TRBJ1-1
D gene: TRBD1
CDR3 protein: CASSRDSLATKAFF
CDR3 DNA: TGTGCCAGCTCACGGGACAGCCTGGCGACTAAAGCTTTCTTT

V gene: TRBV5-6
CDR3 length: 14
clone size: few
J gene: TRBJ2-3
D gene: .
CDR3 protein: CASSDGFLTDTQYF
CDR3 DNA: TGTGCCAGCAGCGATGGGTTTCTGACAGATACGCAGTATTTT

V gene: TRBV12-3/TRBV12-4
CDR3 length: 16
clone size: many
J gene: TRBJ2-5
D gene: .
CDR3 protein: CASSFGDTGTEETQYF
CDR3 DNA: TGTGCCAGCAGTTTCGGGGACACCGGAACGGAAGAGACCCAGTACTTC

V gene: TRBV6-1
CDR3 length: 15
clone size: many
J gene: TRBJ2-7
D gene: .
CDR3 protein: CASSGKGGSPNEQYF
CDR3 DNA: TGTGCCAGCAGTGGGAAGGGCGGGTCCCCCAACGAGCAGTACTTC

V gene: TRBV7-2
CDR3 length: 16
clone size: many
J gene: TRBJ2-3
D gene: TRBD2
CDR3 protein: CASGAGISGVLDTQYF
CDR3 DNA: TGTGCCAGCGGAGCGGGGATTAGCGGGGTTCTAGATACGCAGTATTTT

V gene: TRBV25-1
CDR3 length: 15
clone size: many
J gene: TRBJ2-3
D gene: .
CDR3 protein: CASSETARTTDTQYF
CDR3 DNA: TGTGCCAGCAGTGAGACCGCCAGGACCACAGATACGCAGTATTTT

V gene: TRBV3-1
CDR3 length: 15
clone size: many
J gene: TRBJ1-1
D gene: .
CDR3 protein: CASSPRQRMNTEAFF
CDR3 DNA: TGTGCCAGCAGCCCCCGACAGCGAATGAACACTGAAGCTTTCTTT

V gene: TRBV12-3/TRBV12-4
CDR3 length: 13
clone size: many
J gene: TRBJ2-3
D gene: TRBD1
CDR3 protein: CASSPGGRGTQYF
CDR3 DNA: TGTGCCAGCAGCCCAGGGGGCCGTGGTACGCAGTATTTT

V gene: TRBV5-8
CDR3 length: 15
clone size: many
J gene: TRBJ2-5
D gene: TRBD2
CDR3 protein: CASSPSGGIQETQYF
CDR3 DNA: TGTGCCAGCAGCCCTAGCGGGGGAATCCAAGAGACCCAGTACTTC

V gene: TRBV11-3
CDR3 length: 14
clone size: .
J gene: TRBJ2-5
D gene: .
CDR3 protein: CASSPLGSQETQYF
CDR3 DNA: TGTGCCAGCAGCCCCCTGGGGTCCCAAGAGACCCAGTACTTC

V gene: TRBV15
CDR3 length: 14
clone size: many
J gene: TRBJ2-1
D gene: .
CDR3 protein: CATSRVTSHNEQFF
CDR3 DNA: TGTGCCACCAGCAGAGTCACCAGCCACAATGAGCAGTTCTTC

V gene: TRBV7-3
CDR3 length: 15
clone size: .
J gene: TRBJ2-2
D gene: TRBD1
CDR3 protein: CASSWGQGGTGELFF
CDR3 DNA: TGTGCCAGCAGCTGGGGACAGGGGGGCACCGGGGAGCTGTTTTTT

V gene: TRBV7-9
CDR3 length: 14
clone size: many
J gene: TRBJ2-7
D gene: TRBD1
CDR3 protein: CASSYGQGVDEQYF
CDR3 DNA: TGTGCCAGCAGCTATGGACAGGGGGTTGACGAGCAGTACTTC

V gene: TRBV24-1
CDR3 length: 15
clone size: many
J gene: TRBJ2-2
D gene: .
CDR3 protein: CATSEGLQPTGELFF
CDR3 DNA: TGTGCCACCAGTGAAGGACTCCAGCCAACCGGGGAGCTGTTTTTT

V gene: TRBV3-1
CDR3 length: 16
clone size: few
J gene: TRBJ1-4
D gene: .
CDR3 protein: CASSQDRGEGGEKLFF
CDR3 DNA: TGTGCCAGCAGCCAAGATCGGGGCGAGGGAGGTGAAAAACTGTTTTTT

V gene: TRBV20-1
CDR3 length: 15
clone size: many
J gene: TRBJ2-1
D gene: .
CDR3 protein: CSARVGLWSYNEQFF
CDR3 DNA: TGCAGTGCTAGAGTAGGACTCTGGTCCTACAATGAGCAGTTCTTC

V gene: TRBV24-1
CDR3 length: 17
clone size: .
J gene: TRBJ1-5
D gene: TRBD1
CDR3 protein: CATSDSPRGRGNQPQHF
CDR3 DNA: TGTGCCACCAGTGATTCTCCCAGGGGGCGAGGCAATCAGCCCCAGCATTTT

V gene: TRBV6-4
CDR3 length: 16
clone size: many
J gene: TRBJ2-1
D gene: TRBD2
CDR3 protein: CASSDSASGGYNEQFF
CDR3 DNA: TGTGCCAGCAGTGACTCAGCGAGCGGGGGGTACAATGAGCAGTTCTTC

V gene: TRBV7-8
CDR3 length: 14
clone size: many
J gene: TRBJ2-3
D gene: .
CDR3 protein: CASSPQFGTDTQYF
CDR3 DNA: TGTGCCAGCAGCCCGCAGTTTGGGACAGATACGCAGTATTTT

V gene: TRBV9
CDR3 length: 11
clone size: few
J gene: TRBJ2-3
D gene: .
CDR3 protein: CASSSLGTQYF
CDR3 DNA: TGTGCCAGCAGCAGTTTAGGTACGCAGTATTTT